The sequence of this TCR beta chain was determined in a study of CD8 T cells in Susac syndrome. The CDR3 extends over 12 amino acids. V gave up 3 bases and J gave up 9 bases, with 12 bases separating them. Germline-derived CDR1 and CDR2 are SQVTM and ANQGSEA. Sequencing of TCR beta was performed on blood CD8+ and CD4+ T cells. The multiple sclerosis controls comprised treatment-naive patients whose relapsing-remitting disease was stable or active. In contrast to the negatively isolated CD8+ and CD4+ T cells, TEMRA cells were FACS-enriched. A quantity of about 0.45 to 1 ug RNA underwent reverse transcription using random hexamers. By means of immunoSEQ multiplex PCR, TCR beta CDR3 spanning 54 Vbeta and 13 Jbeta underwent amplification. Each CDR3 protein is one row after TCRdb ran MiXCR on the immunoSEQ multiplex PCR reads. The sample has 100,000 to 150,000 distinct CDR3 sequences; 80% to 85% are singletons.

The TCR comes from a human donor with multiple sclerosis. Source material: CD8+ T cells from PBMCs. This chain links TRBV29-1 with TRBJ2-1; maybe TRBD1 (6 bases). CDR3 protein: CSVEFGGTEQFF. The CDR3 DNA sequence: TGCAGCGTTGAGTTTGGGGGCACTGAGCAGTTCTTC.